This TCR beta chain stems from a study of T cell responses to AZD1222 COVID-19 vaccine. Whole-study context: Samples with a second dose at about 4 or about 12 weeks were pooled together.

Clones were sequenced by immunoSEQ multiplex PCR, and TCRdb holds only the in-frame ones, with some missing. The table has fewer than 90,000 clones, around 87% seen once. This CDR3 region has 15 residues. With 3 bases clipped from V and 3 bases from J, the junction kept 7 bases outside the gene matches. The germline gives CDR1 SGHVS, CDR2 FQNEAQ. This clone was counted between two and nine times. The receptor was isolated from an adult in good health. The V call is TRBV7-8, the J call TRBJ2-7; 8 bases agree with TRBD1. The sequences come from peripheral blood, collected on day 0 of AZD1222 vaccination. The CDR3 protein is CASSFRTGTFYEQYF. The CDR3 DNA sequence: TGTGCCAGCAGCTTCCGGACAGGGACCTTCTACGAGCAGTACTTC. The variable domain in full, completed from reference TRBV7-8 and TRBJ2-7, reads GAGVSQSPRYKVAKRGQDVALRCDPISGHVSLFWYQQALGQGPEFLTYFQNEAQLDKSGLPSDRFFAERPEGSVSTLKIQRTQQEDSAVYLCASSFRTGTFYEQYFGPGTRLTVT.